The 16 T cell receptor beta chains below come from one sample, sequenced in a study of cytomegalovirus exposure and HLA in healthy donors. It was with 60 Vbeta and 13 Jbeta primers that the PCR ran. Profiling relied on immunoSEQ multiplex PCR, and the TCRdb table lists in-frame clones only, not all of them. The data show roughly 170,000 clones, about four fifths seen once. The sample was PBMCs. Every receptor here comes from a man aged 30 to 45 in good health and CMV-seropositive.

The rearrangement links TRBV14 to TRBJ2-1, with a possible D match to TRBD1 (6 bases). Germline CDR1 reads SGHDN; CDR2 reads FVKESK. CDR3 size: 14 residues. The V end was cut by 5 bases, the J end by 4 bases, with 12 bases between. The DNA for the CDR3 is TGTGCCAGCAGCTTTCGACAGGAGTACAATGAGCAGTTCTTC. Encoded protein: CASSFRQEYNEQFF.

The gene calls are TRBV4-1 and TRBJ1-1; D uncertain. The CDR3 is 11 amino acids. V was clipped by 4 bases and J by 7 bases, with 7 bases between them. Germline CDR1 MGHRA, CDR2 YSYEKL. CDR3 in DNA: TGCGCCAGCAGCCGCGGCCGTGAAGCTTTCTTT. This sequence encodes CASSRGREAFF.

The chain uses TRBV28 and TRBJ2-3, with D unclear. V lost 1 base to trimming and J lost 4 bases, with 12 bases between them. Germline V gene lookup returns CDR1 MDHEN and CDR2 SYDVKM. The CDR3 extends over 15 amino acids. CDR3 sequence reads: CASSLLSLDADTQYF. The CDR3 region has the DNA TGTGCCAGCAGTTTATTGAGTCTAGACGCAGATACGCAGTATTTT.

This clone came up once. The genes are TRBV9 and TRBJ2-7; D is undetermined. Trimming shortened V by 1 base and J by 7 bases, and 12 bases separated the two germline ends. From germline, CDR1 is SGDLS and CDR2 YYNGEE. This CDR3 has 13 amino acids. The chain's CDR3 is CASSVSADGEQYF. In nucleotides, the CDR3 is TGTGCCAGCAGCGTATCGGCGGATGGGGAGCAGTACTTC.

This rearrangement joins TRBV2 to TRBJ2-7, with 14 nucleotides matching TRBD2. The CDR3 is made up of 16 amino acids. The J segment lost 5 bases and the V segment lost 7 bases, leaving 10 bases of the junction unmatched. The germline gives CDR1 SNHLY, CDR2 FYNNEI. In DNA form, the CDR3 reads TGTGCCAGCAAGGGTCTGGGACTAGCGGGAGACGACGAGCAGTACTTC. The encoded protein is CASKGLGLAGDDEQYF.

The V call is TRBV30, the J call TRBJ1-2; tentatively, D is TRBD1 (6 bases). Trimming shortened V by 1 base and J by 4 bases, and 10 bases separated the two germline ends. CDR3 length: 13 amino acids. Germline-derived CDR1 and CDR2 are GTSNPN and SVGIG (reference sequence). Here the CDR3 DNA reads TGTGCCTGGAGTGAGTGGGGGCTCTATGGCTACACCTTC. Amino acid sequence: CAWSEWGLYGYTF.

The J gene is TRBJ2-1, the V gene TRBV5-4; D is perhaps TRBD2 (7 bases). The germline V gene has CDR1 SGHNT and CDR2 YYREEE (reference sequence). Trimming removed 4 bases from V and 2 bases from J, with 16 bases in between. The CDR3 consists of 16 residues. CDR3 nucleotide sequence: TGTGCCAGCAGCCCGGCGGGGGCCCGTCCCTACAATGAGCAGTTCTTC. Translating it yields CASSPAGARPYNEQFF.

The chain combines TRBV27 with TRBJ2-3, with a weak D call TRBD2 (6 bases). CDR1 MNHEY and CDR2 SMNVEV come from the germline V gene (reference sequence). This CDR3 spans 16 amino acids. The V end was cut by 0 bases, the J end by 1 base, with 11 bases between. CDR3 sequence: CASSLSWGTGTDTQYF. The CDR3 nucleotides are TGTGCCAGCAGTTTATCCTGGGGGACTGGCACAGATACGCAGTATTTT.

This clone was picked up one time. V is TRBV7-2 and J is TRBJ2-5; 9 nucleotides match TRBD2. The J call may be mistaken, given a closer DNA end match to TRBJ2-7. CDR3 length: 16 residues. Germline assignment: CDR1 SGHTA and CDR2 FQGNSA. The CDR3 sequence is CASSLGRGGSRYEQYF. The CDR3 DNA follows: TGTGCCAGCAGCTTAGGGCGGGGGGGCTCCCGCTACGAGCAGTACTTC.

The chain employs TRBV11-3 and TRBJ2-3; TRBD2 might be the D (5 bases). The V gene lost 5 bases and the J gene lost 6 bases, with 24 bases spanning the gap. Germline lookup yields CDR1 SGHNT and CDR2 YENEEA. The CDR3 is made up of 17 amino acids. The CDR3 DNA sequence: TGTGCCAGCAGCCCACGTGGAGGACGGAACCTTCAGGATACGCAGTATTTT. This encodes CASSPRGGRNLQDTQYF.

The CDR3 DNA reads TGTGCCAGCTCACCACCTAATACGGCCAGGGAAGCTTTCTTT. Its translation is CASSPPNTAREAFF. The rearrangement joins TRBV18 to TRBJ1-1; unclear D gene. CDR3 length: 14 residues. V dropped 0 bases and J dropped 8 bases, with 13 bases sitting between them. Germline V gene sequence: CDR1 KGHSH, CDR2 LQKENI.

This clone was seen a single time. CDR3: CASKKAQGAYEQYF. In DNA, the CDR3 is TGTGCCAGCAAAAAAGCACAGGGGGCCTACGAGCAGTACTTC. V usage is TRBV6-5 and J usage is TRBJ2-7, with TRBD1 matching 8 bases. With 7 bases clipped from V and 2 bases from J, the junction kept 7 bases outside the gene matches. CDR1 is MNHEY, CDR2 SVGAGI, per germline. The CDR3 spans 14 residues.

The chain is built from TRBV18 and TRBJ1-2; 10 bases map to TRBD1. Germline values: CDR1 KGHSH, CDR2 LQKENI. The CDR3 sequence is 16 residues long. With 1 base clipped from V and 6 bases from J, the junction kept 8 bases outside the gene matches. For the CDR3, the DNA is TGTGCCAGCTCACCACAAAAGACAGGGGGCGGAAATGGCTACACCTTC. Translation gives CASSPQKTGGGNGYTF.

This clone has only a few counts. In DNA, the CDR3 is TGTGCCAGCAGCTTGGATTCGGCTAGCGGGGAGCTGTTTTTT. It codes for CASSLDSASGELFF. The chain is built from TRBV5-4 and TRBJ2-2, with D uncertain. The CDR3 loop spans 14 amino acids. The V end was cut by 0 bases, the J end by 7 bases, with 10 bases between. Germline CDR1 reads SGHNT; CDR2 reads YYREEE (reference sequence).

A single count supports this clone. The chain links TRBV5-6 to TRBJ1-2, with D unresolved. This CDR3 comprises 15 residues. Germline CDR1 reads SGHDT; CDR2 reads YYEEEE. The V end was cut by 0 bases, the J end by 4 bases, with 13 bases between. CDR3 DNA: TGTGCCAGCAGCTTGGAGAGGAGAGATGGCTATGGCTACACCTTC. This sequence encodes CASSLERRDGYGYTF. Complete variable domain (other parts from reference TRBV5-6 and TRBJ1-2): DAGVTQSPTHLIKTRGQQVTLRCSPKSGHDTVSWYQQALGQGPQFIFQYYEEEERQRGNFPDRFSGHQFPNYSSELNVNALLLGDSALYLCASSLERRDGYGYTFGSGTRLTVV.

CDR3: CASSLASTLAANEQFF. CDR3 nucleotides: TGTGCCAGCAGCTTAGCGAGTACACTAGCGGCCAATGAGCAGTTCTTC. The rearrangement uses TRBV7-2 and TRBJ2-1, with 8 bases identical to TRBD2. Germline CDR1 SGHTA, CDR2 FQGNSA. The CDR3 spans 16 residues. Trimming at V came to 0 bases and at J to 6 bases, leaving 7 bases not matched to a gene.